The source of this TCR beta chain is a study of cytomegalovirus exposure and HLA in healthy donors. Study as a whole: Most donors, more than 80% of 398 genotyped, fell in the Caucasian-associated ancestry cluster.

This PCR relied on a set of 60 Vbeta primers and 13 Jbeta primers. TCRdb's table, derived via immunoSEQ multiplex PCR, lists solely in-frame clones and lacks some. The data hold 95,000 to 150,000 clones, with around four fifths observed a single time. General study results and limits: The study dropped some indistinguishable V segments, TRBV6-2 and TRBV6-3 among them. Using a false discovery rate of 0.05, a later analysis showed that 15,000 to 20,000 TCR beta sequences were associated with HLA alleles.

Concerning this clone: Its antigen is currently unknown.

J gave up 2 bases and V 3 bases, and 3 bases lay outside the gene matches. The CDR3 is 14 residues long. Germline-derived CDR1 and CDR2 are SGDLS and YYNGEE. This chain joins TRBV9 and TRBJ2-3; the match to TRBD1 covers 7 bases. The TCR originated in a man younger than 35 in good health and CMV-seropositive. The sequencing input was PBMCs. CDR3 sequence reads: CASSGDRHTDTQYF. DNA for the CDR3: TGTGCCAGCAGCGGGGACAGACACACAGATACGCAGTATTTT.